The present entry profiles one TCR beta chain with its context. This sample stems from a study of cytomegalovirus exposure and HLA in healthy donors. In the PCR, 60 Vbeta and 13 Jbeta primers were used. Sequencing used immunoSEQ multiplex PCR; TCRdb keeps in-frame clones, though not all of them. The sample carries approximately 170,000 clones, roughly 85% recorded once. The receptor's source is a man younger than 45 in good health and CMV-seropositive. The specimen sequenced was PBMCs.

The CDR3 sequence is CASSQENGRDRGREGYTF. The CDR3 DNA follows: TGCGCCAGCAGCCAAGAAAACGGGCGGGACAGGGGGCGCGAAGGCTACACCTTC. This sequence joins TRBV4-3 and TRBJ1-2, with 12 bases fitting TRBD1. V shed 0 bases, J shed 8 bases, and the junction held 13 bases outside the gene matches. The CDR3 has 18 amino acids. In germline, CDR1 is LGHNA, CDR2 YSLEER.